This is a list of T cell receptor beta chains from one sample in a study of T cell clones after liver transplantation. Sequencing used immunoSEQ multiplex PCR; TCRdb keeps in-frame clones, though not all of them. The sample consists of roughly 55,000 clones, around 85% of them appearing once. The sequenced sample was CD4+ T cells from blood, obtained before liver transplant. The receptors were sampled from a human donor who received a liver transplant. Each CDR3 is given with its conserved first and last residue. A D gene is named only where the DNA matches it firmly. Clone size is given for some rows only: seen once, a few or many times, or a class if the clone is expanded.

J gene: TRBJ2-1
D gene: .
V gene: TRBV10-3
clone size: .
CDR3 DNA: TGTGCCATCAGTGCGGGTGCTCCCAGCGATGAGCAGTTCTTC
CDR3 protein: CAISAGAPSDEQFF

J gene: TRBJ2-7
D gene: .
V gene: TRBV29-1
clone size: .
CDR3 DNA: TGCAGCGTGAACCAGGCGTACGAGCAGTACTTC
CDR3 protein: CSVNQAYEQYF

J gene: TRBJ2-3
D gene: TRBD2
V gene: TRBV7-2
clone size: few
CDR3 DNA: TGTGCCAGCAGCTTAGACCCTCCTGAGGCGGGAGGCGGCACAGATACGCAGTATTTT
CDR3 protein: CASSLDPPEAGGGTDTQYF

J gene: TRBJ1-2
D gene: TRBD1
V gene: TRBV12-5
clone size: many
CDR3 DNA: TGTGCTAGTGGTTTGGTACCCCTCCCGTTAGGAGGGGGCGCGCTCTATGGCTACACCTTC
CDR3 protein: CASGLVPLPLGGGALYGYTF

J gene: TRBJ2-7
D gene: .
V gene: TRBV21-1
clone size: .
CDR3 DNA: TGTGCCAGCAGCAGACGGACTAGCGGGACCTCCTCCTACGAGCAGTACTTC
CDR3 protein: CASSRRTSGTSSYEQYF

J gene: TRBJ2-3
D gene: TRBD2
V gene: TRBV18
clone size: .
CDR3 DNA: TGTGCCACCGCCAAGCGGGGGAGCACAGATACGCAGTATTTT
CDR3 protein: CATAKRGSTDTQYF

J gene: TRBJ2-7
D gene: .
V gene: TRBV19
clone size: .
CDR3 DNA: TGTGCCAGTGGCAGGGGTGGTTACTACGAGCAGTACTTC
CDR3 protein: CASGRGGYYEQYF

J gene: TRBJ1-1
D gene: .
V gene: TRBV11-2
clone size: once
CDR3 DNA: TGTGCCAGCAGCTTCGGGACGGTAAACACTGAAGCTTTCTTT
CDR3 protein: CASSFGTVNTEAFF

J gene: TRBJ2-7
D gene: .
V gene: TRBV5-4
clone size: .
CDR3 DNA: TGTGCCAGCAGCTTGGCCGGCATGACGATAATTAGGGAGCAGTACTTC
CDR3 protein: CASSLAGMTIIREQYF

J gene: TRBJ2-7
D gene: .
V gene: TRBV14
clone size: .
CDR3 DNA: TGTGCCAGCAGCCAGGACCTATACTTCGAGCAGTACTTC
CDR3 protein: CASSQDLYFEQYF

J gene: TRBJ2-1
D gene: .
V gene: TRBV15
clone size: once
CDR3 DNA: TGTGCCACCAGCAGAGTTAAGCGACCCGGACCCAATGAGCAGTTCTTC
CDR3 protein: CATSRVKRPGPNEQFF

J gene: TRBJ2-7
D gene: .
V gene: TRBV11-3
clone size: .
CDR3 DNA: TGTGCCAGCAGCTTCGGCGATTCCTACGAGCAGTACTTC
CDR3 protein: CASSFGDSYEQYF

J gene: TRBJ2-3
D gene: TRBD2
V gene: TRBV9
clone size: .
CDR3 DNA: TGTGCCAGCAGCCCCTGGACTAGCGGGAGAGCTAGCACAGATACGCAGTATTTT
CDR3 protein: CASSPWTSGRASTDTQYF

J gene: TRBJ2-5
D gene: TRBD1
V gene: TRBV29-1
clone size: .
CDR3 DNA: TGCAGCGCTACAGGGGGCGGGGAAGAGACCCAGTACTTC
CDR3 protein: CSATGGGEETQYF

J gene: TRBJ2-1
D gene: .
V gene: TRBV7-2
clone size: .
CDR3 DNA: TGTGCCAGCAGCTTAACGAGGGGTAATGAGCAGTTCTTC
CDR3 protein: CASSLTRGNEQFF

J gene: TRBJ1-4
D gene: .
V gene: TRBV7-9
clone size: .
CDR3 DNA: TGTGCCAGCACCGCCGGGACATTTAATGAAAAACTGTTTTTT
CDR3 protein: CASTAGTFNEKLFF

J gene: TRBJ1-4
D gene: .
V gene: TRBV19
clone size: .
CDR3 DNA: TGTGCCAGTAGAGGGACCAAGGAACCTAATGAAAAACTGTTTTTT
CDR3 protein: CASRGTKEPNEKLFF

J gene: TRBJ2-7
D gene: TRBD2
V gene: TRBV2
clone size: .
CDR3 DNA: TGTGCCAGCATTGATTCAGCGGGGGGGTCCTACGAGCAGTACTTC
CDR3 protein: CASIDSAGGSYEQYF

J gene: TRBJ2-3
D gene: .
V gene: TRBV7-6
clone size: .
CDR3 DNA: TGTGCCAGCAAACCTAGCGTATCAGATACGCAGTATTTT
CDR3 protein: CASKPSVSDTQYF

J gene: TRBJ1-3
D gene: .
V gene: TRBV25-1
clone size: .
CDR3 DNA: TGTGCCAGCAGTGAAAAGAGAGCTGGAAACACCATATATTTT
CDR3 protein: CASSEKRAGNTIYF

J gene: TRBJ2-2
D gene: .
V gene: TRBV29-1
clone size: .
CDR3 DNA: TGCAGCGTTCAAGTCCCCCGGGGGACTGGCACCGGGGAGCTGTTTTTT
CDR3 protein: CSVQVPRGTGTGELFF

J gene: TRBJ1-2
D gene: .
V gene: TRBV6-5
clone size: few
CDR3 DNA: TGTGCCAGCAGTCCACAGGCTACGGGCGGCTACACCTTC
CDR3 protein: CASSPQATGGYTF

J gene: TRBJ1-3
D gene: .
V gene: TRBV7-2
clone size: .
CDR3 DNA: TGTGCCAGCAGCCCCACAGGGTCGAGAAACACCATATATTTT
CDR3 protein: CASSPTGSRNTIYF

J gene: TRBJ2-2
D gene: .
V gene: TRBV12-5
clone size: .
CDR3 DNA: TGTGCTAGTGCCCAGGACAGTTCGAACACCGGGGAGCTGTTTTTT
CDR3 protein: CASAQDSSNTGELFF

J gene: TRBJ2-7
D gene: TRBD1
V gene: TRBV19
clone size: .
CDR3 DNA: TGTGCCAGTAGTTTGTCCGACAGGGGGCTTGAGCAGTACTTC
CDR3 protein: CASSLSDRGLEQYF

J gene: TRBJ2-5
D gene: .
V gene: TRBV2
clone size: .
CDR3 DNA: TGTGCCAGCACCTGGGAGACCCAGTACTTC
CDR3 protein: CASTWETQYF

J gene: TRBJ2-5
D gene: TRBD2
V gene: TRBV11-2
clone size: .
CDR3 DNA: TGTGCCAGCAGCTTAAATCCAGGACTAGCGGGGCAAGAGACCCAGTACTTC
CDR3 protein: CASSLNPGLAGQETQYF

J gene: TRBJ2-5
D gene: TRBD1
V gene: TRBV9
clone size: .
CDR3 DNA: TGTGCCAGCAGCGTAGCAACTGCCAGGGGGGAGACCCAGTACTTC
CDR3 protein: CASSVATARGETQYF

J gene: TRBJ2-1
D gene: .
V gene: TRBV4-2
clone size: .
CDR3 DNA: TGTGCCAGCAGCCAACCCGGCCGGCCTGAGCAGTTCTTC
CDR3 protein: CASSQPGRPEQFF

J gene: TRBJ1-2
D gene: .
V gene: TRBV9
clone size: .
CDR3 DNA: TGTGCCAGCAGCGTAGGGGGGGCGCGAGGGAACTATGGCTACACCTTC
CDR3 protein: CASSVGGARGNYGYTF

J gene: TRBJ1-6
D gene: TRBD1
V gene: TRBV6-5
clone size: once
CDR3 DNA: TGTGCCAGCAGTTACGGGGACAGGGGTTCACCCCTCCACTTT
CDR3 protein: CASSYGDRGSPLHF

J gene: TRBJ2-1
D gene: .
V gene: TRBV6-1
clone size: .
CDR3 DNA: TGTGCCAGCAGTGAAAAGGCTCCGGCCCGTAATGAGCAGTTCTTC
CDR3 protein: CASSEKAPARNEQFF